These T cell receptor beta chains were read from a single sample in a study of OX40 agonist ivuxolimab in advanced cancers. Using immunoSEQ multiplex PCR, the repertoire was profiled, and TCRdb retains in-frame clones only, with some absent. The data contain more than 85,000 clones, approximately 89% of them singletons. The source was CD4+ or CD8+ T cells sorted from blood, collected in a trial of the OX40 agonist ivuxolimab. All receptors come from an adult with an advanced solid tumor such as melanoma, head and neck, liver or kidney cancer. The CDR3 runs from the conserved cysteine through the conserved F or W. The order of the fields is clone size, J gene, V gene, CDR3 protein. Clone size is given for some rows only: seen once, a few or many times, or a class if the clone is expanded.

>.|TRBJ2-7|TRBV7-3
CASSLDGSSSYEQYF
>once|TRBJ1-6|TRBV10-3
CAISEGQRNSPLHF
>.|TRBJ1-3|TRBV27
CASSMTGGGQGNTIYF
>once|.|TRBV16
CASSQLLAANEQYF
>.|TRBJ2-3|TRBV7-2
CASSLQSAGGGKTDTQYF
>few|TRBJ1-3|TRBV5-4
CASSLYGGNTIYF
>.|TRBJ2-1|TRBV5-1
CASSGPGLAESSYNEQFF
>once|TRBJ2-1|TRBV2
CASSRGFGEQFF
>once|TRBJ1-1|TRBV10-3
CAISARDGPGQTFMNTEAFF
>.|TRBJ1-1|TRBV4-1
CASSQAGQGANTEAFF
>.|TRBJ2-1|TRBV11-2
CASHSTRGGTYNEQFF
>.|TRBJ2-7|TRBV5-4
CASSLISSYEQYF
>.|TRBJ2-5|TRBV14
CASSQELNGETQYF
>few|TRBJ1-6|TRBV19
CASRDLDPINSPLHF
>.|TRBJ2-5|TRBV5-4
CASSLVMGGAETQYF
>.|TRBJ1-6|TRBV15
CATSRQTEALHF
>.|TRBJ2-7|TRBV7-9
CASSLLEGGIGEQYF
>.|TRBJ2-3|TRBV9
CASSARDYTDTQYF
>.|TRBJ2-1|TRBV7-9
CASSPPGSYNEQFF
>.|TRBJ2-6|TRBV7-9
CASSRGQGFGANVLTF
>.|TRBJ2-3|TRBV12-5
CASGLVPSEGDTQYF
>.|TRBJ2-1|TRBV5-1
CASSLDNSYNEQFF
>.|TRBJ1-1|TRBV7-9
CASSSDRQAGTEAFF
>.|TRBJ1-6|TRBV7-9
CASSRLTGNSPLHF
>.|TRBJ2-2|TRBV7-2
CASSRYPRTGVTGELFF
>.|TRBJ1-4|TRBV9
CASSATGKNEKLFF
>.|TRBJ1-1|TRBV5-1
CASSSPSGTEAFF
>.|TRBJ2-1|TRBV5-4
CASSPERGAWFNEQFF
>once|TRBJ2-3|TRBV27
CASSLFPPGTDTQYF
>.|TRBJ1-2|TRBV2
CASNADRANYGYTF
>.|TRBJ2-5|TRBV6-5
CASTSVGVSQETQYF
>.|TRBJ2-2|TRBV5-1
CASSVAGQVGTGELFF
>.|TRBJ2-1|TRBV30
CAWTILASGGNEQFF
>.|TRBJ2-1|TRBV2
CASSDGYNEQFF
>.|TRBJ2-7|TRBV27
CASSFNTGAPYEQYF
>.|TRBJ2-7|TRBV18
CASSPIAGAIWGQYF
>once|TRBJ2-7|TRBV18
CASSPTSGGLYIEQYF
>once|TRBJ1-2|TRBV7-2
CASSQQPNYGYTF
>.|TRBJ2-7|TRBV5-4
CASSLYRRSYEQYF
>.|TRBJ2-6|TRBV19
CASSLRPGANVLTF
>.|TRBJ2-7|TRBV28
CATKSSDSSYEQYF
>.|TRBJ2-3|TRBV5-8
CASSHRADTQYF
>.|TRBJ1-2|TRBV5-6
CASSLTGAQLLGGYTF
>.|TRBJ1-1|TRBV6-6
CASSYSVVSEAFF
>.|TRBJ2-3|TRBV19
CASRAEPASASTDTQYF
>.|TRBJ2-1|TRBV11-3
CASSMGVNEQFF
>.|TRBJ2-7|TRBV7-2
CASSLAQGRSYEQYF
>.|TRBJ1-1|TRBV15
CATSSLRRDTEAFF
>once|TRBJ1-3|TRBV28
CASTHLGNTIYF
>.|TRBJ2-3|TRBV11-3
CASSLGADTDTQYF